The 11 T cell receptor beta chains below all came from one sample that was sequenced in a study of shared clonotypes between healthy human individuals. The table came from immunoSEQ multiplex PCR; TCRdb's copy has only in-frame clones and leaves some out. The sample consists of 850,000 to 1,200,000 clones, about 77% of them appearing once. Material for sequencing was memory CD4+ T cells sorted from blood. Subset specified: CD45RA-negative fraction. Source of these receptors: a man younger than 30 in good health.

The rearrangement links TRBV5-1 to TRBJ2-5, with 10 nucleotides matching TRBD1. In germline, CDR1 is SGHRS, CDR2 YFSETQ. V dropped 0 bases and J dropped 6; count of bases not matched to a gene: 5. The length of the CDR3 is 15 residues. This CDR3 is CASSLDDRGRQTQYF. The CDR3 nucleotides read TGCGCCAGCAGCTTGGACGACAGGGGGCGACAGACCCAGTACTTC.

This clone was counted a single time. The chain employs TRBV29-1 and TRBJ2-1, with a possible D match to TRBD1 (6 bases). This CDR3 has 13 residues. Germline CDR1 reads SQVTM; CDR2 reads ANQGSEA. V was pared by 5 bases and J by 5 bases, with 13 bases between. The CDR3 sequence is CSVRSGANNEQFF. The CDR3 DNA is TGCAGCGTTCGTTCAGGGGCAAACAATGAGCAGTTCTTC.

The V gene is TRBV6-6, the J gene TRBJ2-1, with 11 bases lining up with TRBD2. V trimming: 2 bases; J trimming: 13 bases; junction bases outside the gene matches: 13. This CDR3 comprises 16 residues. The germline CDR1 and CDR2 sequences are MNHNY and SVGAGI (reference sequence). CDR3 sequence (DNA): TGTGCCAGCAGTTACCCTTCGAAGACTAGCGGGATGATTCAGTTCTTC. Protein: CASSYPSKTSGMIQFF.

The table lists this clone with a few counts. The rearrangement uses TRBV5-1 and TRBJ1-6; 8 nucleotides agree with TRBD1. CDR1 SGHRS and CDR2 YFSETQ come from the germline V gene. This CDR3 comprises 15 residues. V lost 3 bases and J lost 9; bases outside the gene matches: 8. The CDR3, as DNA: TGCGCCAGCAGCTGGGACAGGACAGGGAGTTCACCCCTCCACTTT. As protein: CASSWDRTGSSPLHF.

In this sample, this clone turned up a few times. The CDR3 loop reads CASSPATGKNYGYTF. Here the CDR3 DNA reads TGTGCCAGCAGCCCAGCGACAGGAAAGAACTATGGCTACACCTTC. V gene TRBV5-4 combines with J gene TRBJ1-2; TRBD1 is a possible D gene (6 bases). Per the germline V gene, CDR1 is SGHNT and CDR2 is YYREEE (reference sequence). The CDR3 loop spans 15 amino acids. Between the trimmed V and J ends, which lost 4 bases and 2 bases, there was a span of 15 bases.

This chain connects TRBV19 to TRBJ2-7; tentative D call: TRBD2 (5 bases). V was pared by 2 bases and J by 1 base, with 9 bases between. Germline loops: CDR1 LNHDA, CDR2 SQIVND (reference sequence). This CDR3 comprises 14 residues. The CDR3 region is CASSIPGISYEQYF. The CDR3 region has the DNA TGTGCCAGTAGTATACCCGGGATATCCTACGAGCAGTACTTC.

The chain carries TRBV5-1 and TRBJ2-5, with D maybe TRBD2 (6 bases). From germline, CDR1 is SGHRS and CDR2 YFSETQ. This CDR3 has 14 amino acids. Trimming removed 4 bases at V and 1 base at J, with 11 bases between. The CDR3 coding sequence is TGCGCCAGCAGCCCGGGGGAGGTCCAAGAGACCCAGTACTTC. It encodes CASSPGEVQETQYF.

V and J are TRBV25-1 and TRBJ1-2; tentative D call: TRBD1 (6 bases). This CDR3 region has 14 residues. V was clipped by 1 base and J by 6 bases, with 12 bases between them. Germline V CDR1 and CDR2: MGHDK, SYGVNS. CDR3 sequence: CASSELADRDGYTF. In DNA, the CDR3 is TGTGCCAGCAGTGAATTAGCGGACAGAGATGGCTACACCTTC.

The V gene is TRBV14, the J gene TRBJ2-2; 9 bases are shared with TRBD1. Per the germline V gene, CDR1 is SGHDN and CDR2 is FVKESK. V lost 4 bases, J lost 4 bases, and 10 bases stayed unmatched. This CDR3 contains 17 residues. DNA of the CDR3: TGTGCCAGCAGCCGGGACAGGGCCCGGATTGGCACCGGGGAGCTGTTTTTT. This gives the protein CASSRDRARIGTGELFF. The full variable domain, in which reference TRBV14 and TRBJ2-2 provide the parts outside the CDR3, is EAGVTQFPSHSVIEKGQTVTLRCDPISGHDNLYWYRRVMGKEIKFLLHFVKESKQDESGMPNNRFLAERTGGTYSTLKVQPAELEDSGVYFCASSRDRARIGTGELFFGEGSRLTVL.

The chain employs TRBV6-6 and TRBJ1-6, with a weak D call TRBD1 (6 bases). CDR1 is MNHNY, CDR2 SVGAGI, per germline (reference sequence). The CDR3 covers 13 residues. The V end was cut by 8 bases, the J end by 4 bases, with 9 bases between. CDR3 loop: CASRDIYNSPLHF. The DNA of the CDR3 is TGTGCCAGCCGGGACATTTATAATTCACCCCTCCACTTT.

CDR3: CASSGIQGNSPLHF. DNA of the CDR3: TGTGCCAGCAGCGGTATACAGGGGAATTCACCCCTCCACTTT. This chain joins TRBV5-6 and TRBJ1-6; 7 bases are a match to TRBD1. Germline CDR1 reads SGHDT; CDR2 reads YYEEEE. This CDR3 has 14 amino acids. The V and J ends lost 4 bases and 7 bases, in that order; junction bases with no gene match: 5. Looking up the rest from reference TRBV5-6 and TRBJ1-6 gives the full variable domain: DAGVTQSPTHLIKTRGQQVTLRCSPKSGHDTVSWYQQALGQGPQFIFQYYEEEERQRGNFPDRFSGHQFPNYSSELNVNALLLGDSALYLCASSGIQGNSPLHFGNGTRLTVT.